This T cell receptor beta chain was documented in a study of cytomegalovirus exposure and HLA in healthy donors (dated by TCRdb to the late 2010s). General notes on the study: An earlier analysis of about 530 of the donors reported 250 to 350 Gb of sequence data and 117 million unique TCR beta sequences obtained from 150 million to 200 million T cells. The number of donors typed differed by locus, with about 629-630 for A, B, C, DRB1 and DQB1, around 500 for DQA1, 606 for DPA1, and around 460 for DPB1. On average, roughly 240,000 unique TCR beta nucleotide sequences were sequenced per donor among about 400 genotyped donors of the cohort, with roughly 18% of those sequences being non-productive. Every repertoire in the discovery cohort had been generated on one and the same sequencing platform. Genome-wide SNP genotypes for about three fifths of the roughly 700 donors were used in a later genetic analysis, which treated that subset as a discovery cohort. Along with the roughly 670-subject first cohort, a separate validation cohort of around 120 different subjects was used. Class I and class II HLA loci were covered by the typing at four-digit resolution. An earlier analysis of around 580 of the donors used high-throughput TCR beta sequencing to judge whether each TCR beta V gene segment behaved as functional or pseudogenic. The study aimed to test whether signatures of past pathogen exposure could be identified by cataloging public T cell receptors. Around 320 gigabases of sequencing data and 80 million or so unique TCR sequences were included in an early release covering several hundred HLA-typed donors. A later analysis re-analyzed previously published TCR beta repertoires from 550 to 700 donors and added high-resolution HLA genotyping to study TCR occurrence patterns. The study profiled the T cell repertoires of around 700 subjects by immunosequencing and related them to cytomegalovirus serostatus. Rather than using new phenotypic data, the later analysis identified candidate immune exposures from TCR beta sequences and from how often those sequences occurred across donors. Alongside the repertoire data, information on donor age, sex, ethnicity and CMV serostatus was compiled. Among the roughly 390 genotyped donors, around 81% belonged to the genetic ancestry cluster associated with self-reported Caucasian donors. To predict cytomegalovirus infection status, the study brought together high-throughput TCR immunosequencing, statistical association of individual TCRs with disease status, and machine learning. Roughly 5 DR-DQ haplotypes were handled as single units for association and clustering, since linkage in the cohort was strong.

Libraries were built with the immunoSEQ multiplex PCR assay. A mixture of 60 forward primers for TCR Vbeta segments and 13 reverse primers for TCR Jbeta segments was used in the multiplex PCR. The CDR3 region of rearranged TCR beta genes was amplified from genomic DNA by a multiplex PCR assay. The Illumina HiSeq System was used to sequence the amplified TCR beta libraries as 87-base-pair reads. In the authors' own workflow: A later analysis tallied tens of millions of unique TCR beta chains across the approximately 670 repertoires, and about 12 million of those chains were shared by two or more donors. A nearest-neighbor algorithm error-corrected the raw reads and collapsed the reads into unique sequences, merging closely related sequences to remove PCR and sequencing errors. CDR3 sequences were aligned to IMGT reference sequences to assign V, D and J gene segments. Each retained sequence needed at least a six-nucleotide match to both a V gene segment and a J gene segment. A rearrangement counted as productive if the CDR3 had no stop codons and remained in frame with V and J, and every other rearrangement counted as non-productive. CDR3 was defined according to IMGT convention as the region running from the second conserved V-encoded cysteine to the conserved J-encoded phenylalanine. In an earlier analysis of more than 550 of the donors, sequences lacking an unambiguous match to a single V gene segment were excluded. In an earlier analysis of roughly 500 of the donors, V segments were called functional above 56.7% productive rearrangements and were called segregating when the between-donor standard deviation exceeded 5%. A statistical classification framework was built for diagnosing cytomegalovirus status from the catalog of TCR beta chain sequences. V and J gene assignment, in a later analysis, came from comparing TCR nucleotide sequences with IMGT/GENE-DB human TR gene sequences. In a later analysis, CDR3 sequences and most-parsimonious VDJ recombination scenarios were assigned using the TCRdist pipeline. In a later analysis, each TCR beta chain was defined by its CDR3 amino acid sequence together with its V-gene family, and reads lacking a unique V-gene family were excluded. As a way to deal with suspected cross-contamination and a sequencing artifact, a later analysis dropped more than 500 nucleotide sequences that were highly shared and had low generation probability. For each public chain, a later analysis derived a clonal expansion index from normalized ranks of inferred template counts within each repertoire. Generation probabilities in a later analysis came from a VDJ recombination model fitted to out-of-frame rearrangements, and those results were checked against IGoR. Hypergeometric tests were used in a later analysis to score TCR-TCR, TCR-HLA and TCR-CMV co-occurrence, with a repertoire-size bias correction applied to the TCR pairs. False discovery rates were estimated in a later analysis by permuting HLA or CMV assignments 20 times. In a later analysis, co-occurring TCRs were grouped with DBSCAN, and TCRdist sequence similarity was added when clustering was performed within HLA-allele-positive subsets. Repertoires with fewer than 30,000 or more than 120,000 public chains, plus five repertoires with anomalous nucleotide sharing, were excluded from co-occurrence clustering. TCRdb's version of the immuneACCESS table is confined to in-frame rearrangements and falls short of the full clone set. An unresolved V gene accounts for under half of the shortfall where checked; the remainder is of unknown origin. V, J and clone size are taken as reported in that table, and D and trimming were inferred from the DNA itself. Counted in this sample were 170,000 or so clones; roughly 78% of them appeared once. The biggest ten clones account for approximately 3.1% of the sample.

The cohort was made up of approximately 670 healthy bone marrow donors. At the time of sampling, every cohort member was nominally healthy, though immune exposures that went unrecorded were likely present. The donor tested CMV seronegative and was one of the 352 seronegative cohort members. A peripheral blood sample was collected from each donor, and TCR beta sequencing was performed on peripheral blood mononuclear cells. Genomic DNA was extracted from the blood cell samples with the Qiagen DNeasy Blood Extraction Kit. This clone was detected only a few times. Its target antigen remains unknown. Base quality data are lacking; no much larger clone is found one base away. Study-wide findings and limitations: A later analysis reported that several top co-occurrence clusters appeared linked to parvovirus B19, influenza, CMV and Epstein-Barr virus. The earlier analysis of about 600 of the donors excluded around 17 rarely observed V segments, including chromosome 9 orphons, because counts were too low. In a later analysis, the rate of TCR association differed among HLA loci, with DRB1 alleles having the most associated TCRs and HLA-C alleles having the fewest. Roughly uniform sequencing depth across donors was assumed in presence/absence analyses, although this assumption may not hold. According to the authors, the approach could potentially be generalized to other disease states and immunological phenotypes. Cytomegalovirus status was reported to be diagnosed by the classifier with high specificity and sensitivity in both the original and validation cohorts. Because HLA typing was unavailable for some donors at each locus, only the typed subset was used in association tests. In an earlier analysis of 450 to 750 of the donors, most TCR beta V segments appeared in productive rearrangements about 90% or about 30% of the time, broadly matching IMGT annotations. A later analysis found that HLA-associated TCR beta chains were more clonally expanded and had lower generation probabilities than equally common non-associated chains. When HLA alleles, especially DR and DQ, strongly co-occurred, TCR associations were difficult to assign to individual alleles. Most TCR sequences were seen in very few donors, while some public TCRs were found in many individuals. Specific HLA alleles were associated with around 18,000 TCR beta sequences at a false discovery rate of 0.05 in a later analysis. Immune exposure information for the cohort was limited to CMV serostatus. The study listed 150 to 200 TCR beta chains as associated with cytomegalovirus. According to a later genetic analysis, donors in an Asian-associated ancestry cluster had fewer N-insertions in productive TCRs than the approximately 630-donor mean. A later analysis found that most CMV-associated TCR beta chains appeared HLA-restricted, with HLA associations seemingly driven largely by CMV exposure. Because the 87-base-pair reads could not distinguish some IMGT-functional V segments, including TRBV6-2 and TRBV6-3, those segments were excluded. A cluster of highly shared sequence variants was judged likely to represent a technical artifact of the sequencing pipeline. Only TCR beta chains were sequenced in this cohort, and the absence of alpha or paired-chain data limited detectable features. An association between a missense DCLRE1C variant and V-gene and J-gene trimming of TCR beta chains was found in a later genetic analysis and replicated in an independent cohort. In vitro tests confirmed that a few of the cytomegalovirus-associated TCR beta chains recognize cytomegalovirus antigens. A further reported finding was that TCR beta sequences accurately predicted the HLA-A and HLA-B alleles for most subjects in the first cohort. Linkage disequilibrium might explain the correlated functional status among segregating V segments, but an unknown experimental factor could not be excluded.

Including cysteine and phenylalanine, the CDR3 has 15 amino acids. Only CDR3 DNA is held: 45 bases, read in frame from base 1. The germline V gene (reference sequence) specifies SEHNR as CDR1 and FQNEAQ as CDR2. Trimming removed 5 bases from V and 7 bases from J; the gene matches leave 10 bases unexplained. Sequencing input: PBMCs. The chain is encoded by TRBV7-9 joined to TRBJ1-4, with 7 central nucleotides matching TRBD1. The source is a woman in her 40s in good health and CMV-seronegative. Here the CDR3 is given as CASSAGQKLGEKLFF. The bases read TGTGCCAGCAGCGCGGGACAGAAGTTGGGTGAAAAACTGTTTTTT.